Presented here are 8 T cell receptor beta chains from one specimen sequenced in a study of OX40 agonist ivuxolimab in advanced cancers. The protocol was immunoSEQ multiplex PCR, while the TCRdb copy is restricted to in-frame clones and leaves out a portion. The table records about 65,000 clones, roughly 87% of them present only once. The sample here was CD4+ or CD8+ T cells sorted from blood, taken in a trial of the OX40 agonist ivuxolimab. The receptors originated from an adult with an advanced solid tumor such as melanoma, head and neck, liver or kidney cancer.

The count of this clone is one. The chain is built from TRBV30 and TRBJ1-4; 7 bases align to TRBD1. J gave up 8 bases and V 5 bases, and 11 bases lay outside the gene matches. CDR1 and CDR2 from the germline V gene are GTSNPN and SVGIG (reference sequence). There are 14 residues in the CDR3. CDR3 in DNA: TGTGCCTGGGCGGGGGCGAGGGGGCGAGAAAAACTGTTTTTT. Protein: CAWAGARGREKLFF.

This chain connects TRBV29-1 to TRBJ2-3; no clear D. CDR1 and CDR2 (germline): SQVTM, ANQGSEA. The CDR3 is made up of 13 amino acids. Trimming left V 7 bases short and J 4 bases short, with 15 bases between. The CDR3 here is CSAGPRAADTQYF. In DNA form, the CDR3 reads TGCAGCGCTGGCCCTCGGGCTGCAGATACGCAGTATTTT.

The genes are TRBV25-1 and TRBJ2-2, with TRBD1 matching 11 bases. The length of the CDR3 is 17 residues. Germline CDR1 MGHDK, CDR2 SYGVNS. The V and J ends lost 4 bases and 4 bases, in that order; junction bases with no gene match: 8. The CDR3 DNA reads as TGTGCCAGCAGTGTTAAGGACAGGGGGCGGTTCACCGGGGAGCTGTTTTTT. It translates to CASSVKDRGRFTGELFF. The full variable domain, in which reference TRBV25-1 and TRBJ2-2 provide the parts outside the CDR3, is EADIYQTPRYLVIGTGKKITLECSQTMGHDKMYWYQQDPGMELHLIHYSYGVNSTEKGDLSSESTVSRIRTEHFPLTLESARPSHTSQYLCASSVKDRGRFTGELFFGEGSRLTVL.

The table lists this clone with a count of one. J is TRBJ2-3 and V is TRBV5-1; the match to TRBD2 covers 14 bases. Trimming cost V 5 bases and J 4 bases; bases outside gene matches: 3. Germline CDR1 SGHRS, CDR2 YFSETQ. The CDR3 runs 15 residues. CDR3 sequence reads: CASSSTSGGADTQYF. CDR3 nucleotide sequence: TGCGCCAGCAGTTCGACTAGCGGGGGGGCAGATACGCAGTATTTT.

The chain is built from TRBV5-4 and TRBJ2-5; 10 nucleotides line up with TRBD2. Germline CDR1 SGHNT, CDR2 YYREEE (reference sequence). With V trimmed by 0 bases and J by 5 bases, 13 bases remained unmatched. This CDR3 has 18 residues. CDR3 region: CASSLVRLAGARYETQYF. CDR3 nucleotide sequence: TGTGCCAGCAGCTTGGTTCGGCTAGCGGGGGCACGTTACGAGACCCAGTACTTC.

The V and J genes are TRBV6-1 and TRBJ2-7; TRBD2 might be the D (7 bases). The CDR3 sequence is 13 residues long. V lost 7 bases to trimming and J lost 3 bases, with 13 bases between them. CDR1 is MNHNS and CDR2 is SASEGT in the germline V gene. CDR3 sequence reads: CASTLGGGYEQYF. For the CDR3, the DNA is TGTGCCAGCACCCTAGGGGGGGGCTACGAGCAGTACTTC.

This clone occurred a few times. The J gene is TRBJ1-1, the V gene TRBV30; D remains unclear. This CDR3 is 12 amino acids long. The ends were cut back, 4 bases at V and 1 base at J, with 7 bases in the middle. The germline V gene has CDR1 GTSNPN and CDR2 SVGIG (reference sequence). The CDR3 sequence: CAWTHGNTEAFF. DNA of the CDR3: TGTGCCTGGACACACGGGAACACTGAAGCTTTCTTT. The variable domain in full, completed from reference TRBV30 and TRBJ1-1, reads SQTIHQWPATLVQPVGSPLSLECTVEGTSNPNLYWYRQAAGRGLQLLFYSVGIGQISSEVPQNLSASRPQDRQFILSSKKLLLSDSGFYLCAWTHGNTEAFFGQGTRLTVV.

V usage is TRBV7-9 and J usage is TRBJ1-4; D is unclear. Trimming removed 3 bases from V and 4 bases from J, with 9 bases in between. In germline, CDR1 is SEHNR, CDR2 FQNEAQ (reference sequence). The CDR3 length is 14 residues. CDR3 coding DNA: TGTGCCAGCAGCTTCGACGACTTTAATGAAAAACTGTTTTTT. Amino acid sequence: CASSFDDFNEKLFF.